This TCR beta chain comes out of a study of blood T cells in healthy people across ages. The CDR3 covers 18 residues. Losses at the gene ends were 3 bases for V and 0 bases for J; bases not matched to a gene: 8. Next came a second PCR, run for roughly 6 to 11 cycles, which used a sample-barcoded 5' primer along with a J-beta primer mix. From the 5' RACE reads, TCRdb called clonotypes with MiXCR, one entry per CDR3 protein. Counted here are 1.5 million to 2 million distinct CDR3 sequences, around 50% occurring once; the ten biggest clones make up around 2.1%. This chain joins TRBV12-3 or TRBV12-4 and TRBJ2-1; 10 positions agree with TRBD2. The specimen sequenced was blood. The receptor's source is a woman aged 35 to 49 in good health. CDR3: CASSLGLAGVLSYNEQFF. Here the CDR3 DNA reads TGTGCCAGCAGTTTGGGGCTAGCGGGGGTGCTCTCCTACAATGAGCAGTTCTTC.